These 3 T cell receptor beta chains share one sample of origin, sequenced in a study of cytomegalovirus exposure and HLA in healthy donors. TCRdb's table, derived via immunoSEQ multiplex PCR, lists solely in-frame clones and lacks some. The sample has over 130,000 clones; about 87% are singletons. Sequenced material: PBMCs. These TCRs come from a young man in good health and CMV-seropositive.

This clone was detected a few times. V is TRBV27 and J is TRBJ2-1; 7 bases fit TRBD1. J gave up 1 base and V 7 bases, and 4 bases lay outside the gene matches. The CDR3 is 14 residues long. Per the germline V gene, CDR1 is MNHEY and CDR2 is SMNVEV (reference sequence). In DNA form, the CDR3 reads TGTGCCAGCAATCCAGGGGGTTCCTACAATGAGCAGTTCTTC. Amino acid sequence: CASNPGGSYNEQFF.

The genes are TRBV6-5 and TRBJ1-5; TRBD1 might be the D (6 bases). There are 13 residues in the CDR3. Trimming stripped 5 bases from V and 6 bases from J, with 11 bases between. Germline CDR1 is MNHEY and CDR2 is SVGAGI. CDR3 sequence (DNA): TGTGCCAGCAGTCTCGACAGGACTCAGCCCCAGCATTTT. Its protein is CASSLDRTQPQHF.

Written as DNA, the CDR3 is TGTGCCAGCAGCCTAACAGGGCCCCAAGAGACCCAGTACTTC. Amino acid sequence: CASSLTGPQETQYF. The chain is built from TRBV7-8 and TRBJ2-5; D perhaps matches TRBD1 (6 bases). The germline V gene has CDR1 SGHVS and CDR2 FQNEAQ. V was trimmed by 5 bases and J by 1 base, leaving 11 bases between them. The CDR3 has 14 amino acids.